These T cell receptor beta chains were read from a single sample in a study of naive and memory T cell subsets. TCRdb called the UMI-ligation and nested PCR reads again in MiXCR, with one record for every CDR3 protein. The data hold about 2,800 distinct CDR3 sequences, with approximately 6.8% observed a single time. What was sequenced was effector memory CD8+ T cells from blood. Receptors originate from a human donor in good health. Both conserved end residues are part of each CDR3. D genes are given only for firm matches. Clone size, where shown, is once, few, many, or a class for clones that have expanded.

clone size: -; V gene: TRBV29-1; J gene: TRBJ2-7; D gene: TRBD2; CDR3 protein: CSVLGREGYEQYF; CDR3 DNA: TGCAGCGTTCTGGGGCGGGAGGGGTACGAGCAGTACTTC
clone size: medium-sized; V gene: TRBV29-1; J gene: TRBJ2-2; D gene: TRBD1; CDR3 protein: CSATTGKGTGELFF; CDR3 DNA: TGCAGCGCCACGACAGGGAAAGGCACCGGGGAGCTGTTTTTT
clone size: many; V gene: TRBV20-1; J gene: TRBJ2-4; D gene: TRBD2; CDR3 protein: CSARGTSISHIQYF; CDR3 DNA: TGCAGTGCTAGAGGGACTAGCATTTCTCACATTCAGTACTTC
clone size: -; V gene: TRBV14; J gene: TRBJ2-7; D gene: -; CDR3 protein: CASSRTSNSEQYF; CDR3 DNA: TGTGCCAGCAGCCGAACATCGAACAGCGAGCAGTACTTC
clone size: many; V gene: TRBV11-2; J gene: TRBJ2-5; D gene: -; CDR3 protein: CASSLGGGRETQYF; CDR3 DNA: TGTGCCAGCAGCTTAGGTGGAGGGAGAGAGACCCAGTACTTC
clone size: -; V gene: TRBV12-3/TRBV12-4; J gene: TRBJ1-4; D gene: -; CDR3 protein: CASSLTGATNEKLFF; CDR3 DNA: TGTGCCAGCAGTTTAACGGGGGCCACTAATGAAAAACTGTTTTTT
clone size: -; V gene: TRBV9; J gene: TRBJ2-3; D gene: TRBD1; CDR3 protein: CASSEGTGLSTDTQYF; CDR3 DNA: TGTGCCAGCAGCGAGGGGACAGGCTTGAGCACAGATACGCAGTATTTT
clone size: few; V gene: TRBV7-6; J gene: TRBJ2-2; D gene: -; CDR3 protein: CASSHQGFGELLF; CDR3 DNA: TGTGCCAGCAGCCATCAGGGTTTCGGGGAGCTGCTTTTT
clone size: many; V gene: TRBV4-2; J gene: TRBJ2-7; D gene: TRBD2; CDR3 protein: CASSPELAGGLDEQYF; CDR3 DNA: TGTGCCAGCAGCCCTGAATTAGCGGGAGGGTTAGACGAGCAGTACTTC
clone size: many; V gene: TRBV27; J gene: TRBJ2-3; D gene: TRBD2; CDR3 protein: CASSTGTSGMYTQYF; CDR3 DNA: TGTGCCAGCAGCACCGGGACTAGCGGGATGTATACGCAGTATTTT
clone size: -; V gene: TRBV5-1; J gene: TRBJ2-1; D gene: TRBD2; CDR3 protein: CASSLWSGALAGSYNEQFF; CDR3 DNA: TGCGCCAGCAGCTTGTGGTCTGGAGCTCTAGCGGGAAGTTACAATGAGCAGTTCTTC
clone size: few; V gene: TRBV7-2; J gene: TRBJ2-2; D gene: TRBD2; CDR3 protein: CASSLSLMAGANTGELFF; CDR3 DNA: TGTGCCAGCAGCTTGTCCTTAATGGCGGGAGCGAACACCGGGGAGCTGTTTTTT
clone size: many; V gene: TRBV12-3/TRBV12-4; J gene: TRBJ2-1; D gene: -; CDR3 protein: CASRSTRGLTPNYNEQFF; CDR3 DNA: TGTGCCAGCAGAAGTACTAGGGGACTTACCCCCAACTACAATGAGCAGTTCTTC
clone size: -; V gene: TRBV3-1; J gene: TRBJ2-3; D gene: -; CDR3 protein: CASSQDAGYRATDTQYF; CDR3 DNA: TGTGCCAGCAGCCAAGATGCGGGCTACCGGGCCACAGATACGCAGTATTTT
clone size: medium-sized; V gene: TRBV18; J gene: TRBJ2-7; D gene: TRBD2; CDR3 protein: CASSPRGRSSYEQYF; CDR3 DNA: TGTGCCAGCTCACCACGCGGGAGAAGCTCCTACGAGCAGTACTTC
clone size: many; V gene: TRBV27; J gene: TRBJ2-7; D gene: TRBD2; CDR3 protein: CASRRGLASYEQYF; CDR3 DNA: TGTGCCAGTCGGAGGGGACTAGCATCCTACGAGCAGTACTTC
clone size: few; V gene: TRBV10-3; J gene: TRBJ2-7; D gene: TRBD2; CDR3 protein: CAISDPGLAGYEQYF; CDR3 DNA: TGTGCCATCAGTGACCCGGGACTAGCGGGTTACGAGCAGTACTTC
clone size: medium-sized; V gene: TRBV28; J gene: TRBJ2-5; D gene: TRBD1; CDR3 protein: CASSLLGTGGSRETQYF; CDR3 DNA: TGTGCCAGCAGTTTATTAGGGACAGGGGGTTCCCGTGAGACCCAGTACTTC
clone size: few; V gene: TRBV12-3/TRBV12-4; J gene: TRBJ1-2; D gene: -; CDR3 protein: CASSSDDGYPNYGYTF; CDR3 DNA: TGTGCCAGCAGTTCGGACGACGGTTACCCTAACTATGGCTACACCTTC
clone size: many; V gene: TRBV4-1; J gene: TRBJ2-7; D gene: TRBD1; CDR3 protein: CASSFNTGGAEDEQYF; CDR3 DNA: TGCGCCAGCAGCTTCAATACAGGGGGCGCGGAAGACGAGCAGTACTTC
clone size: -; V gene: TRBV29-1; J gene: TRBJ1-3; D gene: -; CDR3 protein: CSVAYVDSGNTIYF; CDR3 DNA: TGCAGCGTGGCATATGTGGACTCTGGAAACACCATATATTTT
clone size: few; V gene: TRBV10-3; J gene: TRBJ2-1; D gene: -; CDR3 protein: CAISDVDGAPGQFF; CDR3 DNA: TGTGCCATCAGTGATGTAGACGGAGCCCCGGGGCAGTTCTTC
clone size: many; V gene: TRBV5-1; J gene: TRBJ1-1; D gene: TRBD1; CDR3 protein: CASSLGTGGLYTEAFF; CDR3 DNA: TGCGCCAGCAGCTTGGGGACAGGGGGCCTCTACACTGAAGCTTTCTTT
clone size: many; V gene: TRBV20-1; J gene: TRBJ2-7; D gene: -; CDR3 protein: CSARPGSYEQYF; CDR3 DNA: TGCAGTGCTAGACCCGGTTCCTACGAGCAGTACTTC
clone size: few; V gene: TRBV12-3/TRBV12-4; J gene: TRBJ2-7; D gene: -; CDR3 protein: CASGSMLTYEQYF; CDR3 DNA: TGTGCCAGCGGGTCCATGCTCACCTACGAGCAGTACTTC
clone size: medium-sized; V gene: TRBV6-5; J gene: TRBJ2-5; D gene: TRBD2; CDR3 protein: CASSARERGRQETQYF; CDR3 DNA: TGTGCCAGCAGCGCCAGGGAGCGGGGCCGTCAAGAGACCCAGTACTTC
clone size: many; V gene: TRBV7-9; J gene: TRBJ2-5; D gene: -; CDR3 protein: CASSFSDSQETQYF; CDR3 DNA: TGTGCCAGCAGCTTCTCCGACAGCCAAGAGACCCAGTACTTC
clone size: -; V gene: TRBV30; J gene: TRBJ1-1; D gene: -; CDR3 protein: CAWRRGNTEAFF; CDR3 DNA: TGTGCCTGGAGAAGGGGGAACACTGAAGCTTTCTTT
clone size: many; V gene: TRBV27; J gene: TRBJ2-1; D gene: TRBD2; CDR3 protein: CASSLGGLAYNEQFF; CDR3 DNA: TGTGCCAGCAGTTTAGGCGGACTAGCTTACAATGAGCAGTTCTTC
clone size: -; V gene: TRBV6-1; J gene: TRBJ1-5; D gene: -; CDR3 protein: CASSEQAHLLNQPQHF; CDR3 DNA: TGTGCCAGCAGTGAACAGGCACACCTACTCAATCAGCCCCAGCATTTT
clone size: -; V gene: TRBV7-9; J gene: TRBJ2-3; D gene: TRBD2; CDR3 protein: CASSFGLALTDTQYF; CDR3 DNA: TGTGCCAGCAGCTTCGGACTAGCTCTCACAGATACGCAGTATTTT
clone size: -; V gene: TRBV5-1; J gene: TRBJ1-2; D gene: -; CDR3 protein: CASSVSGSAYGYTF; CDR3 DNA: TGCGCCAGCAGCGTCTCGGGGTCCGCGTACGGCTACACCTTC
clone size: many; V gene: TRBV19; J gene: TRBJ2-1; D gene: TRBD2; CDR3 protein: CASLTSGEGNNEQFF; CDR3 DNA: TGTGCCAGCCTAACCTCGGGGGAGGGAAACAATGAGCAGTTCTTC
clone size: -; V gene: TRBV27; J gene: TRBJ1-2; D gene: -; CDR3 protein: CASSLVWDGGPYGYTF; CDR3 DNA: TGTGCCAGCAGTTTGGTCTGGGACGGCGGACCTTATGGCTACACCTTC
clone size: -; V gene: TRBV27; J gene: TRBJ2-3; D gene: -; CDR3 protein: CTSNKSRDLATDTQYF; CDR3 DNA: TGCACCAGCAACAAAAGCAGGGACCTTGCCACAGATACGCAGTATTTT
clone size: many; V gene: TRBV7-2; J gene: TRBJ2-1; D gene: -; CDR3 protein: CASSLAIQATEQFF; CDR3 DNA: TGTGCCAGCAGCTTAGCGATACAGGCTACTGAGCAGTTCTTC
clone size: -; V gene: TRBV25-1; J gene: TRBJ2-1; D gene: -; CDR3 protein: CASISRGHSYNEQFF; CDR3 DNA: TGTGCCAGCATCTCCAGGGGCCACTCCTACAATGAGCAGTTCTTC
clone size: -; V gene: TRBV27; J gene: TRBJ1-2; D gene: -; CDR3 protein: CASSPRQITNYGYTF; CDR3 DNA: TGTGCCAGCAGTCCTCGACAGATAACTAACTATGGCTACACCTTC
clone size: few; V gene: TRBV29-1; J gene: TRBJ1-3; D gene: -; CDR3 protein: CSVGEGSGNTIYF; CDR3 DNA: TGCAGCGTTGGGGAAGGCTCTGGAAACACCATATATTTT
clone size: few; V gene: TRBV30; J gene: TRBJ2-2; D gene: -; CDR3 protein: CAWKNWDSTGELFF; CDR3 DNA: TGTGCCTGGAAAAATTGGGACTCCACCGGGGAGCTGTTTTTT
clone size: few; V gene: TRBV4-3; J gene: TRBJ2-6; D gene: -; CDR3 protein: CASSQDEASGANVLTF; CDR3 DNA: TGCGCCAGCAGCCAAGATGAGGCCTCTGGGGCCAACGTCCTGACTTTC
clone size: -; V gene: TRBV3-1; J gene: TRBJ1-4; D gene: TRBD1; CDR3 protein: CASRGTGGEAGKLFF; CDR3 DNA: TGTGCCAGCAGAGGGACAGGGGGCGAAGCCGGAAAACTGTTTTTT
clone size: few; V gene: TRBV6-4; J gene: TRBJ1-3; D gene: -; CDR3 protein: CASSVFGAPGNTIYF; CDR3 DNA: TGTGCCAGCAGTGTTTTCGGGGCTCCTGGAAACACCATATATTTT
clone size: many; V gene: TRBV6-6; J gene: TRBJ2-1; D gene: TRBD1; CDR3 protein: CASSYSTGSQDEQFF; CDR3 DNA: TGTGCCAGCAGTTACTCGACAGGGAGTCAGGATGAGCAGTTCTTC
clone size: many; V gene: TRBV5-6; J gene: TRBJ2-6; D gene: TRBD1; CDR3 protein: CASSLTGALDSGANVLTF; CDR3 DNA: TGTGCCAGCAGCTTAACAGGGGCCCTTGACTCTGGGGCCAACGTCCTGACTTTC
clone size: many; V gene: TRBV11-2; J gene: TRBJ2-7; D gene: -; CDR3 protein: CASSSAPGPSYEQYF; CDR3 DNA: TGTGCCAGCAGCTCCGCCCCGGGACCTTCCTACGAGCAGTACTTC
clone size: -; V gene: TRBV25-1; J gene: TRBJ2-7; D gene: TRBD1; CDR3 protein: CASGLQGAGEQYF; CDR3 DNA: TGTGCCAGCGGTCTGCAGGGGGCGGGAGAGCAGTACTTC
clone size: few; V gene: TRBV6-2/TRBV6-3; J gene: TRBJ1-4; D gene: -; CDR3 protein: CASRFANEKLFF; CDR3 DNA: TGTGCCAGCAGATTCGCTAATGAAAAACTGTTTTTT
clone size: many; V gene: TRBV6-2/TRBV6-3; J gene: TRBJ2-7; D gene: -; CDR3 protein: CASSYPSEQYF; CDR3 DNA: TGTGCCAGCAGTTATCCGAGCGAGCAGTACTTC
clone size: few; V gene: TRBV7-8; J gene: TRBJ1-5; D gene: -; CDR3 protein: CASSSYRIGQINQPQHF; CDR3 DNA: TGTGCCAGCAGCTCTTACAGGATTGGACAGATTAATCAGCCCCAGCATTTT
clone size: -; V gene: TRBV27; J gene: TRBJ1-5; D gene: -; CDR3 protein: CASSFGPRDGTNQPQHF; CDR3 DNA: TGTGCCAGCAGTTTTGGACCCAGGGATGGTACCAATCAGCCCCAGCATTTT
clone size: many; V gene: TRBV28; J gene: TRBJ2-3; D gene: -; CDR3 protein: CASRKSSTDTQYF; CDR3 DNA: TGTGCCAGCAGAAAATCTAGCACAGATACGCAGTATTTT
clone size: -; V gene: TRBV15; J gene: TRBJ2-3; D gene: TRBD2; CDR3 protein: CATSRDPGGPDTQYF; CDR3 DNA: TGTGCCACCAGCAGAGATCCGGGAGGGCCAGATACGCAGTATTTT
clone size: many; V gene: TRBV7-8; J gene: TRBJ2-3; D gene: TRBD2; CDR3 protein: CASSHPSRERSDTQYF; CDR3 DNA: TGTGCCAGCAGTCACCCCTCGCGGGAGAGGTCAGATACGCAGTATTTT
clone size: few; V gene: TRBV5-4; J gene: TRBJ1-1; D gene: TRBD1; CDR3 protein: CASSIGTGENTEAFF; CDR3 DNA: TGTGCCAGCAGCATCGGGACAGGGGAGAACACTGAAGCTTTCTTT